These 25 T cell receptor beta chains originate from one sample sequenced in a study of graft-versus-host responses after intestinal transplantation. Profiling relied on immunoSEQ multiplex PCR, and the TCRdb table lists in-frame clones only, not all of them. The sample shows more than 65,000 clones, approximately 87% of them seen only once. Their antigens remain unidentified. This specimen was unstimulated CD4+ T cells sorted from spleen or lymph node cells, taken before transplant. These receptors originate from a human donor who was the organ donor for an intestinal transplant.

The V call is TRBV19, the J call TRBJ1-5, with a tentative D call TRBD1 (5 bases). CDR1 LNHDA and CDR2 SQIVND come from the germline V gene (reference sequence). V was clipped by 0 bases and J by 4 bases, with 7 bases between them. The CDR3 totals 14 residues. The DNA for the CDR3 is TGTGCCAGTAGTATAGAGGAGGGGAATCAGCCCCAGCATTTT. Translating gives CASSIEEGNQPQHF.

The chain links TRBV7-3 to TRBJ2-5; a weak D match, TRBD2 (5 bases). The V end was cut by 5 bases, the J end by 7 bases, with 11 bases between. This CDR3 region has 12 residues. Looked up from germline, CDR1 is SGHTA and CDR2 is FQGTGA. The CDR3 DNA is TGTGCCAGCAGCCGGGCCGGAGGGACCCAGTACTTC. Amino acids: CASSRAGGTQYF.

On this clone itself: Other nucleotide sequences from this sample produce the same CDR3. The chain joins TRBV12-5 to TRBJ2-1; perhaps TRBD1 as D (6 bases). CDR3 length: 13 residues. The V end was cut by 6 bases, the J end by 7 bases, with 13 bases between. The V gene's germline CDR1 is LGHNT and CDR2 FRNRAP. The CDR3 region has the DNA TGTGCTAGTGGCGCACCACAGGGTAATGAGCAGTTCTTC. Protein product: CASGAPQGNEQFF.

Of note for this clone: One end of the junction does not line up with germline, which may come from a read error. Other DNA sequences within the sample encode an identical CDR3. J is TRBJ2-5 and V is TRBV7-7; 12 bases align to TRBD1. This CDR3 region has 15 residues. CDR1 SSHAT and CDR2 FNYEAQ come from the germline V gene (reference sequence). DNA for the CDR3: TGTGCTAGCAGTCCGGGACAGGGGGCCGGAGAGACCCAGTACTTC. Protein sequence: CASSPGQGAGETQYF.

This clone was observed once. The CDR3 DNA follows: TGTGCCAGCAGTGAGTGGGGACAGGCGAACACCGGGGAGCTGTTTTTT. The encoded protein is CASSEWGQANTGELFF. The chain recombines TRBV6-1 with TRBJ2-2, with 8 bases identical to TRBD1. This CDR3 has 16 amino acids. The germline V gene has CDR1 MNHNS and CDR2 SASEGT. V dropped 3 bases and J dropped 0; count of bases not matched to a gene: 3.

This chain uses TRBV19 with TRBJ2-2; TRBD1 matches at 8 bases. The length of the CDR3 is 15 residues. Trimming removed 5 bases from V and 0 bases from J; junction bases left unmatched: 2. The V gene's germline CDR1 is LNHDA and CDR2 SQIVND (reference sequence). CDR3 coding DNA: TGTGCCAGTAGTTTACAGGGGGCGAACACCGGGGAGCTGTTTTTT. This encodes CASSLQGANTGELFF.

The rearrangement links TRBV5-1 to TRBJ2-5; 11 bases fit TRBD1. With 4 bases clipped from V and 2 bases from J, the junction kept 4 bases outside the gene matches. CDR3 length equals 15 residues. The germline V gene encodes CDR1 SGHRS and CDR2 YFSETQ. As DNA, the CDR3 is TGCGCCAGCAGCGGGACAGGGGGGGGGCAAGAGACCCAGTACTTC. As protein: CASSGTGGGQETQYF.

The genes are TRBV28 and TRBJ1-6; a possible D gene is TRBD1 (5 bases). The CDR3 length is 18 residues. Trimming took 1 base from V and 10 from J, leaving 23 bases between them. CDR1 is MDHEN, CDR2 SYDVKM, per germline. The CDR3 sequence is CASSLSGYGGQGWSPLHF. CDR3 nucleotide sequence: TGTGCCAGCAGTTTATCTGGGTACGGGGGTCAAGGGTGGTCACCCCTCCACTTT.

The J gene is TRBJ1-2, the V gene TRBV6-6, with 7 bases that match TRBD1. V was clipped by 2 bases and J by 4 bases; unmatched bases: 1. CDR3 length: 13 residues. Germline CDR1 is MNHNY and CDR2 is SVGAGI (reference sequence). The CDR3 bases are TGTGCCAGCAGTTACCGGGACAGCTATGGCTACACCTTC. The encoded protein is CASSYRDSYGYTF.

The chain links TRBV7-9 to TRBJ1-3, with D possibly TRBD1 on 5 matching bases. The CDR3 consists of 15 residues. Germline V gives CDR1 SEHNR, CDR2 FQNEAQ (reference sequence). The V gene lost 0 bases and the J gene lost 0 bases, with 6 bases spanning the gap. The CDR3 coding sequence is TGTGCCAGCAGCTTAGCCAGGGCCTCTGGAAACACCATATATTTT. This encodes CASSLARASGNTIYF.

The J gene is TRBJ1-6, the V gene TRBV28; maybe TRBD1 (6 bases). The CDR3 contains 16 residues. The V gene's germline CDR1 is MDHEN and CDR2 SYDVKM. V was pared by 6 bases and J by 7 bases, with 19 bases between. CDR3: CASRISQTGRNSPLHF. The CDR3 DNA reads as TGTGCCAGCAGAATATCCCAGACAGGACGGAATTCACCCCTCCACTTT.

The rearrangement joins TRBV11-2 to TRBJ1-6, with 10 bases fitting TRBD1. V was pared by 2 bases and J by 7 bases, with 5 bases of the junction left unmatched. The CDR3 totals 16 residues. Germline values: CDR1 SGHAT, CDR2 FQNNGV. The DNA of the CDR3 is TGTGCCAGCAGCTTAACCGGGACAGGGGCCAATTCACCCCTCCACTTT. The encoded protein is CASSLTGTGANSPLHF.

On this clone: The same CDR3 can be traced to other DNA sequences in this sample. The chain recombines TRBV5-1 with TRBJ1-6, with D uncertain. V was trimmed by 1 base and J by 7 bases, leaving 3 bases between them. Germline V gives CDR1 SGHRS, CDR2 YFSETQ. CDR3 length: 12 amino acids. The CDR3 DNA reads TGCGCCAGCAGCTTGCTGAATTCACCCCTCCACTTT. Translation: CASSLLNSPLHF.

The chain employs TRBV19 and TRBJ1-1, with 10 bases matching TRBD1. CDR1 is LNHDA and CDR2 is SQIVND in the germline V gene (reference sequence). This CDR3 has 14 residues. Trimming took 7 bases from V and 4 from J; bases not matched to a gene: 6. The CDR3 region has the DNA TGTGCCAGTAAACCGGGACAGGGGACCACTGAAGCTTTCTTT. Amino acids: CASKPGQGTTEAFF.

This chain links TRBV4-1 with TRBJ2-2; 14 bases line up with TRBD2. V gave up 4 bases and J gave up 1 base; unmatched junction bases: 2. Looked up from germline, CDR1 is MGHRA and CDR2 is YSYEKL. The CDR3 runs to 17 residues. The CDR3 region has the DNA TGCGCCAGCAGCCGGACTAGCGGGGGGCGGAACACCGGGGAGCTGTTTTTT. As protein: CASSRTSGGRNTGELFF.

CDR3 coding DNA: TGCAGTGTTACAGGACCAGTGGCCCAGTACTTC. Its protein product is CSVTGPVAQYF. This rearrangement joins TRBV20-1 to TRBJ2-5, with D possibly TRBD1 on 5 matching bases. CDR3 length: 11 residues. Germline V lookup: CDR1 DFQATT, CDR2 SNEGSKA (reference sequence). The V and J ends lost 7 bases and 9 bases respectively, with 15 bases between them.

V and J are TRBV10-3 and TRBJ1-2; 10 nucleotides line up with TRBD1. CDR1 and CDR2 (germline): ENHRY, SYGVKD. The length of the CDR3 is 13 residues. The V segment lost 6 bases and the J segment 4 bases; nucleotides outside the gene matches: 2. The CDR3 DNA is TGTGCCATCAGGACAGGGGGCGGCTATGGCTACACCTTC. Amino acids: CAIRTGGGYGYTF.

The J gene is TRBJ1-5, the V gene TRBV4-1; 8 nucleotides match TRBD1. This CDR3 comprises 17 residues. V lost 1 base and J lost 6; bases outside the gene matches: 11. CDR1 and CDR2 from the germline V gene are MGHRA and YSYEKL. The CDR3 DNA is TGCGCCAGCAGCCAAGCCGGACAGGGCAATCTCCCTCAGCCCCAGCATTTT. The encoded protein is CASSQAGQGNLPQPQHF.

The chain uses TRBV4-3 and TRBJ1-2, with 8 bases that match TRBD1. Germline V gene lookup returns CDR1 LGHNA and CDR2 YSLEER. Germline trimming cut 1 base from V and 6 bases from J; bases unmatched to any gene: 7. The CDR3 contains 15 residues. The CDR3 is CASSQGTGQGNGYTF. The CDR3 DNA reads TGCGCCAGCAGCCAAGGGACAGGGCAGGGTAATGGCTACACCTTC.

This clone was observed a handful of times. V is TRBV6-1 and J is TRBJ1-6; D is uncertain. The germline V gene has CDR1 MNHNS and CDR2 SASEGT. Trimming removed 3 bases at V and 14 bases at J, with 11 bases between. The CDR3 spans 12 residues. The CDR3 region is CASSENLRSLHF. As DNA, the CDR3 is TGTGCCAGCAGTGAGAATCTCCGGTCCCTCCACTTT.

This clone was counted a single time. V and J are TRBV13 and TRBJ2-5, with D possibly TRBD2 on 5 matching bases. Trimming removed 2 bases at V and 4 bases at J, with 5 bases between. The CDR3 is 12 amino acids. The V gene's germline CDR1 is PRHDT and CDR2 FYEKMQ (reference sequence). CDR3 sequence reads: CASSLLAETQYF. CDR3 bases: TGTGCCAGCAGCTTACTAGCAGAGACCCAGTACTTC.

V is TRBV6-1 and J is TRBJ2-3; D is undetermined. Germline CDR1 MNHNS, CDR2 SASEGT. This CDR3 comprises 12 residues. V lost 6 bases to trimming and J lost 3 bases, with 7 bases between them. This CDR3 reads CASRAVTDTQYF. The CDR3 DNA is TGTGCCAGCAGGGCTGTGACAGATACGCAGTATTTT.

This sequence joins TRBV7-2 and TRBJ2-7; 8 bases are shared with TRBD2. J was trimmed by 6 bases and V by 1 base; bases with no gene match: 8. This CDR3 region has 15 residues. Germline V gives CDR1 SGHTA, CDR2 FQGNSA. For the CDR3, the DNA is TGTGCCAGCAGCTTAGAACTGGCGGGGGGAGCCGAGCAGTACGTC. Its translation: CASSLELAGGAEQYV.

The V gene is TRBV15, the J gene TRBJ2-2; D may be TRBD2 (6 bases). The CDR3 sequence is 16 residues long. The germline V and J ends were trimmed by 2 bases and 5 bases, with 15 bases remaining between them. Germline V gives CDR1 LNHNV, CDR2 YYDKDF (reference sequence). The CDR3 region has the DNA TGTGCCACCAGCAGACCCTCCCTAGGGAGGACCGGGGAGCTGTTTTTT. Encoded protein: CATSRPSLGRTGELFF.

The chain uses TRBV15 and TRBJ1-6, with a possible D match to TRBD1 (6 bases). Per the germline V gene, CDR1 is LNHNV and CDR2 is YYDKDF (reference sequence). Between the trimmed V and J ends, which lost 3 bases and 10 bases, there was a span of 16 bases. CDR3 length: 15 amino acids. CDR3 region: CATSRILQGQSPLHF. CDR3 nucleotides: TGTGCCACCAGCAGGATACTACAGGGCCAATCACCCCTCCACTTT.